The T cell receptor beta chain described here comes from a study of cytomegalovirus exposure and HLA in healthy donors. The donors were healthy bone marrow donors. This clone has only one observation. Antigen unknown. The study's findings and limits: Most TCR sequences proved rare, with some public TCRs found in many donors. The authors enumerated over 150 TCR beta chains as linked to cytomegalovirus. Later analysis identified a missense DCLRE1C variant that was linked to TCR beta V- and J-gene trimming.

It was with 60 Vbeta and 13 Jbeta primers that the PCR ran. TCRdb's copy holds only in-frame clones and misses some; the assay was immunoSEQ multiplex PCR. The sample holds 140,000 to 150,000 clones; over 60% are singletons and the top ten take over 5%. The germline V and J ends were trimmed by 6 bases and 1 base, with 16 bases remaining between them. Germline V gives CDR1 SGHAT, CDR2 FQNNGV. The CDR3 covers 16 residues. The specimen sequenced was PBMCs. The V gene is TRBV11-2, the J gene TRBJ1-3; D gene unclear. This TCR came from an older woman in good health and CMV-seronegative. Written as DNA, the CDR3 is TGTGCCAGCAGGACCCTAGGGAGACTGTCTGGAAACACCATATATTTT. It translates to CASRTLGRLSGNTIYF.